This is a list of T cell receptor beta chains from one sample in a study of memory B cells and T cells in multiple sclerosis. Libraries were prepared by immunoSEQ multiplex PCR; TCRdb keeps only in-frame clonotypes and omits some of them. The sample shows around 14,000 clones, almost 70% of them seen only once. Specimen: memory (CD45RO+) CD4+ T cells from blood. Every receptor here comes from a human donor with multiple sclerosis. Each CDR3 is given with its conserved first and last residue. D genes are given only for firm matches. Clone size is stated in some rows and not others, as once, few, many or a class when expanded.

d_call,j_call,clone_size,cdr3_length,v_call,cdr3_aa,cdr3_nt
TRBD1,TRBJ2-5,NA,15,TRBV2,CASRGGGQGQETQYF,TGTGCCAGCAGGGGGGGAGGACAGGGACAAGAGACCCAGTACTTC
TRBD2,TRBJ2-7,NA,17,TRBV4-2,CASSQDGTSGSSYEQYF,TGTGCCAGCAGCCAAGATGGCACTAGCGGGAGCTCCTACGAGCAGTACTTC
NA,TRBJ1-1,few,16,TRBV5-1,CASSPVRLDMNTEAFF,TGCGCCAGCAGCCCGGTCCGCCTCGATATGAACACTGAAGCTTTCTTT
TRBD2,TRBJ2-2,few,14,TRBV7-3,CASGAGGNTGELFF,TGTGCCAGCGGGGCGGGAGGGAACACCGGGGAGCTGTTTTTT
NA,TRBJ1-1,few,13,TRBV7-2,CASSFGEGTEAFF,TGTGCCAGCAGCTTCGGAGAGGGCACTGAAGCTTTCTTT
NA,TRBJ2-3,NA,14,TRBV7-3,CASSLRTTTDTQYF,TGTGCCAGCAGCTTAAGGACTACCACAGATACGCAGTATTTT
NA,TRBJ2-7,few,13,TRBV6-1,CASSATQSYEQYF,TGTGCCAGCAGTGCGACTCAATCCTACGAGCAGTACTTC
NA,TRBJ2-3,NA,14,TRBV4-1,CASSFRQGTDTQYF,TGCGCCAGCAGCTTTAGACAGGGCACAGATACGCAGTATTTT
TRBD1,TRBJ1-1,NA,12,TRBV30,CAARDRGTEAFF,TGTGCCGCACGGGACAGGGGTACTGAAGCTTTCTTT
TRBD2,TRBJ2-5,NA,17,TRBV5-4,CASSPGTSGRAGETQYF,TGTGCCAGCAGCCCGGGGACTAGCGGGAGGGCCGGAGAGACCCAGTACTTC
TRBD2,TRBJ2-2,medium-sized,16,TRBV7-9,CASSSLFGLGSGELFF,TGTGCCAGCAGCTCCCTCTTTGGACTAGGGAGCGGGGAGCTGTTTTTT
NA,TRBJ1-2,once,14,TRBV5-4,CASSREATNYGYTF,TGTGCCAGCAGTCGAGAAGCTACTAACTATGGCTACACCTTC
TRBD2,TRBJ2-7,NA,16,TRBV14,CASSQDPGGSTYEQYF,TGTGCCAGCAGCCAAGATCCGGGCGGGAGTACCTACGAGCAGTACTTC
NA,TRBJ1-1,NA,12,TRBV15,CATRARTQSVQF,TGTGCCACCAGGGCTAGGACACAATCCGTTCAATTT
TRBD1,TRBJ1-1,NA,15,TRBV10-3,CAISRGQGAITEAFF,TGTGCCATCAGTAGAGGACAGGGGGCGATCACTGAAGCTTTCTTT
TRBD1,TRBJ1-1,few,11,TRBV29-1,CSVGGQSVDFF,TGCAGCGTTGGGGGACAGTCTGTAGATTTCTTT
TRBD2,TRBJ2-5,NA,17,TRBV11-2,CASSSGTSGGILETQYF,TGTGCCAGCAGCTCCGGGACTAGCGGGGGGATTCTAGAGACCCAGTACTTC
TRBD1,TRBJ2-5,NA,14,TRBV29-1,CSVRFRQGEETQYF,TGCAGCGTTCGGTTTAGACAGGGTGAAGAGACCCAGTACTTC
NA,TRBJ1-1,NA,18,TRBV2,CASSETRTGLGGTTEAFF,TGTGCCAGCAGTGAAACCCGAACAGGGTTGGGGGGGACCACTGAAGCTTTCTTT
TRBD1,TRBJ2-2,NA,14,TRBV11-3,CASSSNRGTGELFF,TGTGCCAGCAGCTCAAACAGGGGCACCGGGGAGCTGTTTTTT
NA,TRBJ2-1,few,14,TRBV7-6,CASSQDYASYEQFF,TGTGCCAGCAGCCAGGACTATGCCAGCTATGAGCAGTTCTTC
NA,TRBJ2-2,few,15,TRBV5-1,CASSLVQGNTGELFF,TGCGCCAGCAGCTTGGTCCAGGGAAACACCGGGGAGCTGTTTTTT
TRBD2,TRBJ2-2,NA,16,TRBV9,CASSFSRGGLAGELFF,TGTGCCAGCAGCTTTAGCCGGGGGGGCCTCGCCGGGGAGCTGTTTTTT
TRBD2,TRBJ2-7,NA,19,TRBV4-2,CASSALVGLAGEKEYEQYF,TGTGCCAGCAGCGCACTGGTAGGACTAGCGGGGGAGAAGGAGTACGAGCAGTACTTC
TRBD1,TRBJ2-7,NA,15,TRBV7-8,CASSLSGQPAYEQYF,TGTGCCAGCAGCTTATCGGGACAGCCCGCCTACGAGCAGTACTTC
NA,TRBJ1-4,once,16,TRBV27,CASSPRWTATNEKLFF,TGTGCCAGCAGCCCCCGGTGGACAGCAACTAATGAAAAACTGTTTTTT
TRBD2,TRBJ2-5,NA,20,TRBV5-1,CASSPWTSGSVLGRTETQYF,TGCGCCAGCAGCCCGTGGACTAGCGGGAGTGTGTTGGGGCGCACGGAGACCCAGTACTTC
TRBD1,TRBJ1-5,few,18,TRBV19,CASSIESPWQGGNQPQHF,TGTGCCAGTAGTATAGAATCGCCTTGGCAGGGGGGCAATCAGCCCCAGCATTTT
TRBD2,TRBJ2-1,NA,15,TRBV9,CASSVVAGDYNEQFF,TGTGCCAGCAGCGTAGTTGCGGGGGACTACAATGAGCAGTTCTTC
NA,TRBJ1-5,NA,13,TRBV6-5,CASRGLINQPQHF,TGTGCCAGCAGGGGACTCATCAATCAGCCCCAGCATTTT
TRBD2,TRBJ2-3,NA,18,TRBV7-9,CASSLYGTSGSRTDTQYF,TGTGCCAGCAGCTTATACGGGACTAGCGGGAGTCGCACAGATACGCAGTATTTT
TRBD2,TRBJ2-3,NA,18,TRBV4-2,CASSQEGIAGGYTDTQYF,TGTGCCAGCAGCCAAGAAGGGATAGCGGGAGGGTACACAGATACGCAGTATTTT
TRBD1,TRBJ2-2,few,16,TRBV11-3,CASSFGTGGRTGELFF,TGTGCCAGCAGCTTCGGGACAGGGGGACGCACCGGGGAGCTGTTTTTT
NA,TRBJ2-1,NA,12,TRBV7-9,CASSPGDDEQFF,TGTGCCAGCAGCCCCGGGGATGATGAGCAGTTCTTC
NA,TRBJ2-1,NA,14,TRBV11-2,CASSLGSGSDEQFF,TGTGCCAGCAGCTTAGGGTCCGGGAGTGATGAGCAGTTCTTC
NA,TRBJ1-2,few,13,TRBV6-6,CASSLTEKYGYTF,TGTGCCAGCAGTTTGACAGAGAAATATGGCTACACCTTC
NA,TRBJ1-1,few,12,TRBV19,CASSQQGTEAFF,TGTGCCAGTAGTCAGCAGGGAACTGAAGCTTTCTTT
TRBD1,TRBJ2-5,NA,15,TRBV7-2,CASSRRDRVEETQYF,TGTGCCAGCAGCCGACGGGACAGGGTGGAAGAGACCCAGTACTTC
NA,TRBJ1-1,NA,14,TRBV27,CASSQGFLRTEAFF,TGTGCCAGCAGCCAGGGGTTTTTGAGAACTGAAGCTTTCTTT
TRBD2,TRBJ2-5,NA,13,TRBV9,CASSVGTSGTQYF,TGTGCCAGCAGCGTAGGGACTAGCGGTACCCAGTACTTC
NA,TRBJ1-3,NA,17,TRBV30,CAWKARGIPSSGNTIYF,TGTGCCTGGAAGGCGCGCGGTATCCCGAGCTCTGGAAACACCATATATTTT
NA,TRBJ1-2,NA,15,TRBV5-4,CASSLAGLRNYGYTF,TGTGCCAGCAGCTTGGCGGGGTTAAGGAACTATGGCTACACCTTC
TRBD2,TRBJ2-7,NA,14,TRBV7-9,CASSLGGGNGEQYF,TGTGCCAGCAGCTTAGGGGGAGGGAACGGAGAGCAGTACTTC
NA,TRBJ2-7,few,15,TRBV4-1,CASSQGRTGAYEQYF,TGCGCCAGCAGCCAAGGGCGCACGGGAGCCTACGAGCAGTACTTC
NA,TRBJ2-5,NA,15,TRBV21-1,CASPGRCTPQETQYF,TGTGCCAGCCCAGGGAGGTGTACGCCCCAAGAGACCCAGTACTTC
NA,TRBJ1-1,NA,11,TRBV6-5,CASSYGTEAFF,TGTGCCAGCAGTTACGGGACAGAAGCTTTCTTT
NA,TRBJ1-3,NA,15,TRBV2,CASKSYSRPWDTIYF,TGTGCCAGCAAGTCCTACAGTCGCCCTTGGGACACCATATATTTT
TRBD1,TRBJ1-5,NA,14,TRBV7-6,CASSLRQGDQPQHF,TGTGCCAGCAGCCTCCGACAGGGAGATCAGCCCCAGCATTTT
TRBD1,TRBJ2-1,few,15,TRBV6-6,CASSDPGTGLYEQFF,TGTGCCAGCAGTGACCCCGGGACAGGGCTCTATGAGCAGTTCTTC
TRBD1,TRBJ2-7,NA,14,TRBV19,CASSRQGGSYEQYF,TGTGCCAGTAGTAGACAGGGGGGCTCCTACGAGCAGTACTTC
NA,TRBJ1-2,NA,11,TRBV29-1,CSVGQSGGYTF,TGCAGCGTTGGACAGTCTGGTGGCTACACCTTC
TRBD2,TRBJ2-7,NA,13,TRBV10-1,CASSDSRGGWQYF,TGCGCCAGCAGTGATTCGCGGGGGGGATGGCAGTACTTC
NA,TRBJ1-1,NA,15,TRBV5-1,CASSSTNSRADEAFF,TGCGCCAGCAGCTCCACAAACTCCAGGGCCGACGAAGCTTTCTTT
NA,TRBJ1-2,NA,10,TRBV6-1,CASSLPGYTF,TGTGCCAGCAGTCTTCCTGGCTACACCTTC